These 29 T cell receptor beta chains were all obtained from the same sample, sequenced in a study of blood T cell repertoires in COVID-19. Profiled with immunoSEQ multiplex PCR; TCRdb holds only in-frame clones, not every one. The sample shows roughly 180,000 clones, around 83% of them seen only once. Input material: peripheral blood. The receptor source for this set is a woman aged 45 to 65 with COVID-19, enrolled during active disease.

This clone was detected many times. This chain connects TRBV28 to TRBJ1-4; 7 nucleotides line up with TRBD1. CDR1 MDHEN and CDR2 SYDVKM come from the germline V gene. V gave up 8 bases and J gave up 0 bases; unmatched junction bases: 9. CDR3 size: 16 residues. The CDR3 DNA reads TGTGCCAGCGGGGAGACAGGGCTGGCAACTAATGAAAAACTGTTTTTT. This translates into CASGETGLATNEKLFF.

V usage is TRBV2 and J usage is TRBJ2-7, with 10 bases fitting TRBD1. CDR3 length: 12 residues. Trimming took 8 bases from V and 5 from J; bases not matched to a gene: 3. CDR1 and CDR2 (germline): SNHLY, FYNNEI. CDR3: CASGGTGDEQYF. CDR3 DNA sequence: TGTGCCAGCGGCGGGACAGGGGACGAGCAGTACTTC.

V usage is TRBV10-3 and J usage is TRBJ2-1; possibly TRBD2 for D (6 bases). Germline values: CDR1 ENHRY, CDR2 SYGVKD. Deletions cut 7 bases from V and 5 bases from J, with 15 bases between. CDR3 length: 14 residues. The CDR3 here is CAITSVGGDNEQFF. In nucleotides, the CDR3 is TGTGCCATCACCTCCGTGGGGGGTGACAATGAGCAGTTCTTC.

The CDR3 DNA is TGTGCCAGCAGCCCGGGAGGCGGGGGGTCCCGGAGACAGCCCCAGCATTTT. This translates into CASSPGGGGSRRQPQHF. The J gene is TRBJ1-5, the V gene TRBV7-9; maybe TRBD1 (5 bases). This CDR3 spans 17 amino acids. CDR1 SEHNR and CDR2 FQNEAQ come from the germline V gene (reference sequence). The germline V and J ends were trimmed by 5 bases and 7 bases, with 24 bases remaining between them.

The chain uses TRBV7-9 and TRBJ1-2, with a possible D match to TRBD1 (5 bases). Germline V CDR1 and CDR2: SEHNR, FQNEAQ (reference sequence). This CDR3 has 16 residues. Between the trimmed V and J ends, which lost 3 bases and 0 bases, there was a span of 14 bases. The CDR3 DNA reads as TGTGCCAGCAGCTTTAGCCCAGGGAACTCTAACTATGGCTACACCTTC. Translating it yields CASSFSPGNSNYGYTF.

The chain couples TRBV18 to TRBJ2-3; 9 bases match TRBD1. In germline, CDR1 is KGHSH, CDR2 LQKENI. V shed 2 bases and J 2 bases; nucleotides not matched to a gene: 5. CDR3 length: 16 amino acids. For the CDR3, the DNA is TGTGCCAGCTCACCAAGGGGACAGGGAAACACAGATACGCAGTATTTT. Protein: CASSPRGQGNTDTQYF.

This clone was observed a single time. The chain recombines TRBV4-1 with TRBJ2-7, with TRBD1 matching over 8 bases. CDR3 length: 16 amino acids. Trimming removed 3 bases from V and 0 bases from J; junction bases left unmatched: 7. Germline CDR1 reads MGHRA; CDR2 reads YSYEKL. The CDR3 region is CASSQPGTGSSYEQYF. CDR3 DNA sequence: TGCGCCAGCAGCCAGCCCGGGACAGGCAGCTCCTACGAGCAGTACTTC.

V gene TRBV11-3 combines with J gene TRBJ2-3, with TRBD2 identical over 13 bases. V was clipped by 6 bases and J by 4 bases; unmatched bases: 7. The CDR3 covers 16 residues. Germline loops: CDR1 SGHNT, CDR2 YENEEA. CDR3 bases: TGTGCCAGCAGTCAATCACTAGCGGGGGGGCCAGATACGCAGTATTTT. Translating gives CASSQSLAGGPDTQYF.

The CDR3 loop is CASSQDKDTQYF. As DNA, the CDR3 is TGCGCCAGCAGCCAAGACAAAGATACGCAGTATTTT. J is TRBJ2-3 and V is TRBV4-3; D is uncertain. This CDR3 is 12 amino acids long. Between the trimmed V and J ends, which lost 0 bases and 5 bases, there was a span of 3 bases. The germline gives CDR1 LGHNA, CDR2 YSLEER.

This clone came up once. The rearrangement joins TRBV7-9 to TRBJ2-2, with TRBD2 as a possible D gene (5 bases). Between the trimmed V and J ends, which lost 7 bases and 2 bases, there was a span of 14 bases. The CDR3 sequence is 15 residues long. From germline, CDR1 is SEHNR and CDR2 FQNEAQ (reference sequence). The CDR3: CASTHRGSNTGELFF. The CDR3 DNA follows: TGTGCCAGCACTCACCGAGGGAGTAACACCGGGGAGCTGTTTTTT.

The table lists this clone with a few counts. The chain recombines TRBV28 with TRBJ1-6; 9 bases align to TRBD1. Germline V gene sequence: CDR1 MDHEN, CDR2 SYDVKM. The CDR3 length is 15 residues. With V trimmed by 3 bases and J by 10 bases, 7 bases remained unmatched. CDR3 DNA: TGTGCCAGCAGTTTGGCCGGGACAGGGAAGTCACCCCTCCACTTT. This encodes CASSLAGTGKSPLHF.

Note on this clone: Different DNA sequences within this sample yield the same CDR3. The V gene is TRBV19, the J gene TRBJ2-2; TRBD1 aligns across 11 bases. J gave up 5 bases and V 6 bases, and 2 bases lay outside the gene matches. Germline V gene data show CDR1 as LNHDA and CDR2 as SQIVND (reference sequence). The CDR3 consists of 14 residues. Here the CDR3 reads CASSGTGGTGELFF. The DNA for the CDR3 is TGTGCCAGTAGCGGGACAGGGGGAACCGGGGAGCTGTTTTTT.

The chain carries TRBV6-1 and TRBJ2-5; D is unresolved. Germline V gives CDR1 MNHNS, CDR2 SASEGT. V was trimmed by 2 bases and J by 7 bases, leaving 8 bases between them. This CDR3 contains 12 residues. CDR3 coding DNA: TGTGCCAGCAGTGAACCGCCAGTGACCCAGTACTTC. It yields the protein CASSEPPVTQYF.

This chain uses TRBV19 with TRBJ2-3; D ambiguous. Trimming pared 10 bases from V and 4 bases from J, leaving 9 bases between. This CDR3 has 11 residues. Looked up from germline, CDR1 is LNHDA and CDR2 is SQIVND (reference sequence). The CDR3 nucleotides are TGTGCCACCCGTCGGGCAGATACGCAGTATTTT. Protein product: CATRRADTQYF.

This clone was observed a few times. V and J are TRBV2 and TRBJ2-1; 7 positions match TRBD1. There are 16 residues in the CDR3. The junction had 9 bases not matched to a gene; V was cut back by 6 bases and J by 1 base. Looked up from germline, CDR1 is SNHLY and CDR2 is FYNNEI. This chain's CDR3 is CASSYGQVPSYNEQFF. In nucleotides, the CDR3 is TGTGCCAGCAGCTATGGACAGGTGCCGTCCTACAATGAGCAGTTCTTC.

The gene calls are TRBV2 and TRBJ2-1, with TRBD2 identical over 11 bases. The CDR3 has 17 residues. Germline V gene data show CDR1 as SNHLY and CDR2 as FYNNEI. Losses at the gene ends were 3 bases for V and 4 bases for J; bases not matched to a gene: 8. CDR3 DNA sequence: TGTGCCAGCAGTGATCCTCCTAGCGGGGGGTTATACAATGAGCAGTTCTTC. Translated, it gives CASSDPPSGGLYNEQFF.

The rearrangement links TRBV2 to TRBJ1-4; no clear D gene. Germline CDR1 SNHLY, CDR2 FYNNEI. CDR3 size: 14 residues. Trimming shortened V by 2 bases and J by 6 bases, and 10 bases separated the two germline ends. The CDR3 here is CASSELTRDEKLFF. CDR3 bases: TGTGCCAGCAGTGAATTGACGAGGGATGAAAAACTGTTTTTT.

This chain joins TRBV7-2 and TRBJ1-1; 7 positions agree with TRBD1. Trimming removed 1 base from V and 0 bases from J; junction bases left unmatched: 2. Germline CDR1 is SGHTA and CDR2 is FQGNSA. The CDR3 sequence is 15 residues long. The CDR3 bases are TGTGCCAGCAGCTTAGACAGGGGAATGAACACTGAAGCTTTCTTT. Protein: CASSLDRGMNTEAFF.

The rearrangement joins TRBV27 to TRBJ2-1, with D perhaps matching TRBD2 (6 bases). The V end was cut by 8 bases, the J end by 14 bases, with 13 bases between. CDR3 size: 10 residues. Looked up from germline, CDR1 is MNHEY and CDR2 is SMNVEV (reference sequence). This chain's CDR3 is CASPEGLKFF. CDR3 sequence (DNA): TGTGCCAGCCCGGAGGGGCTAAAGTTCTTC.

V and J are TRBV7-3 and TRBJ2-3; no firm D call. Germline assignment: CDR1 SGHTA and CDR2 FQGTGA. Trimming removed 4 bases from V and 3 bases from J, with 8 bases in between. The CDR3 sequence is 13 residues long. CDR3 nucleotide sequence: TGTGCCAGCAGCTCCGACGGGACAGATACGCAGTATTTT. Amino acids: CASSSDGTDTQYF.

This clone was observed once. The chain is built from TRBV4-1 and TRBJ1-2; a weak D match, TRBD1 (6 bases). Germline assignment: CDR1 MGHRA and CDR2 YSYEKL. V shed 4 bases and J shed 7 bases, with 10 bases lying between them. The CDR3 has 12 residues. The CDR3 region has the DNA TGCGCCAGCAGCCCGACAGGATCTGGCTACACCTTC. Encoded protein: CASSPTGSGYTF.

The chain has TRBV11-3 and TRBJ2-5, with 10 bases aligning to TRBD2. Looked up from germline, CDR1 is SGHNT and CDR2 is YENEEA. The CDR3 is made up of 15 amino acids. V gave up 3 bases and J gave up 1 base; unmatched junction bases: 2. CDR3 in amino acids: CASSFSGGIQETQYF. Written as DNA, the CDR3 is TGTGCCAGCAGCTTTAGCGGGGGGATCCAAGAGACCCAGTACTTC.

This clone was detected only once. V usage is TRBV28 and J usage is TRBJ1-1; maybe TRBD1 (6 bases). Germline V gives CDR1 MDHEN, CDR2 SYDVKM. With 5 bases removed from V and 4 bases from J, the gap between germline ends came to 11 bases. The CDR3 has 13 residues. This CDR3 reads CASSEQGITEAFF. The CDR3 DNA reads TGTGCCAGCAGTGAACAGGGAATCACTGAAGCTTTCTTT.

To note about this clone: Other DNA sequences in this specimen translate into the identical CDR3. This rearrangement joins TRBV25-1 to TRBJ1-2; D is ambiguous. Germline-derived CDR1 and CDR2 are MGHDK and SYGVNS. This CDR3 contains 11 residues. Deletions cut 1 base from V and 7 bases from J, with 4 bases between. CDR3 in amino acids: CASSESFGYTF. The CDR3 DNA reads as TGTGCCAGCAGTGAATCTTTTGGCTACACCTTC.

V and J are TRBV4-2 and TRBJ2-3; 8 bases fit TRBD2. The germline V gene encodes CDR1 LGHNA and CDR2 YNFKEQ. The CDR3 runs to 17 residues. V lost 0 bases to trimming and J lost 5 bases; unmatched junction nucleotides: 10. The chain's CDR3 is CASSQDWQRGPVDTQYF. DNA for the CDR3: TGTGCCAGCAGCCAAGATTGGCAGCGGGGGCCCGTAGATACGCAGTATTTT.

The genes are TRBV7-3 and TRBJ1-5; D perhaps matches TRBD1 (5 bases). Trimming cost V 2 bases and J 7 bases, with 9 bases left between them. There are 13 residues in the CDR3. Per the germline V gene, CDR1 is SGHTA and CDR2 is FQGTGA. The CDR3 coding sequence is TGTGCCAGCAGCTTAGGGGGGGACCAGCCCCAGCATTTT. Residues: CASSLGGDQPQHF.

The chain has TRBV7-9 and TRBJ2-7; D gene ambiguous. Trimming took 2 bases from V and 3 from J, leaving 14 bases between them. Germline V gene data show CDR1 as SEHNR and CDR2 as FQNEAQ (reference sequence). The CDR3 extends over 15 amino acids. CDR3 nucleotides: TGTGCCAGCAGCTTACACCAACCTACCGGCTACGAGCAGTACTTC. Translated: CASSLHQPTGYEQYF.

The chain employs TRBV28 and TRBJ2-7, with D possibly being TRBD2 (5 bases). The V gene lost 4 bases and the J gene lost 7 bases, with 8 bases spanning the gap. CDR1 and CDR2 (germline): MDHEN, SYDVKM. The CDR3 extends over 11 amino acids. For the CDR3, the DNA is TGTGCCAGCAGTTATAGGGAGGAGCAGTACTTC. Its protein product is CASSYREEQYF.

The rearrangement links TRBV27 to TRBJ1-6; D ambiguous. CDR1 is MNHEY, CDR2 SMNVEV, per germline (reference sequence). The CDR3 runs to 13 residues. The V end lost 6 bases, the J end lost 8 bases, and 11 bases lay between the germline ends. In DNA, the CDR3 is TGTGCCAGCAGCGAGTATTTCGATTCACCCCTCCACTTT. This sequence encodes CASSEYFDSPLHF.